The sequence of this TCR beta chain was determined in a study of shared clonotypes between healthy human individuals. Method: immunoSEQ multiplex PCR; TCRdb's copy keeps in-frame clones and lacks some. The sample contains about 490,000 clones, approximately 79% of which appear only once. Germline loops: CDR1 SGHTA, CDR2 FQGNSA. This CDR3 is 16 amino acids long. V shed 5 bases and J shed 8 bases, with 23 bases lying between them. All donors were healthy HIV-negative adults lacking recent acute infections or vaccinations. The sequence was collected from a woman aged 35 to 49 in good health. Some clones in this sample may be carry-over from other donors' samples. The rearrangement links TRBV7-2 to TRBJ2-3; no definite D call. The sample was PBMCs. CDR3: CASSPSVVNLQSTQYF. In DNA form, the CDR3 reads TGTGCCAGCAGCCCCTCAGTTGTCAACCTTCAATCTACGCAGTATTTT. Full variable domain (missing parts from reference TRBV7-2 and TRBJ2-3): GAGVSQSPSNKVTEKGKDVELRCDPISGHTALYWYRQSLGQGLEFLIYFQGNSAPDKSGLPSDRFSAERTGGSVSTLTIQRTQQEDSAVYLCASSPSVVNLQSTQYFGPGTRLTVL.